The clone carrying this T cell receptor (beta chain) was counted many times. This specimen belongs to a study of identical twins. CDR1 ENHRY and CDR2 SYGVKD come from the germline V gene. V was clipped by 2 bases and J by 7 bases; unmatched bases: 22. The CDR3 is 20 amino acids. TCRdb re-called the 5' RACE reads with MiXCR, one entry per CDR3 protein. The table lists roughly 1,500,000 distinct CDR3 sequences, under 35% of them singletons. This TCR was recovered from a newborn girl in good health. The chain employs TRBV10-3 and TRBJ2-7; 11 bases are shared with TRBD2. Source material: cord blood. Written as DNA, the CDR3 is TGTGCCATCAGTGAGATACGCTTACTTAGCGGGACTAGCGGTAGAGAGGAGCAGTACTTC. It is translated as CAISEIRLLSGTSGREEQYF.